This T cell receptor (beta chain) was observed in a study of blood T cell repertoires in COVID-19. For the study at large: COVID-19 samples collected from the United States, Italy and Spain covered acute and convalescent phases. PBMCs, B-cell-depleted T cells, or T cells were the source of the cDNA or gDNA that made up the material.

Profiling relied on immunoSEQ multiplex PCR, and the TCRdb table lists in-frame clones only, not all of them. The sample includes 60,000 to 90,000 clones, 87% of them seen just once. The sequenced sample was peripheral blood. This receptor was obtained from an elderly woman with active or convalescent COVID-19.

The CDR3 loop reads CASSLHRGQEQYF. The CDR3 nucleotides are TGTGCCAGCAGTTTACACAGGGGGCAGGAGCAGTACTTC. The V call is TRBV27, the J call TRBJ2-7; 9 nucleotides agree with TRBD1. Trimming cost V 2 bases and J 7 bases; bases outside gene matches: 3. The germline CDR1 and CDR2 sequences are MNHEY and SMNVEV (reference sequence). The CDR3 runs to 13 residues.